The 28 T cell receptor beta chains reported below all come from one sample, sequenced in a study of blood T cell repertoires in COVID-19. TCRdb's copy holds only in-frame clones and misses some; the assay was immunoSEQ multiplex PCR. The table records some 370,000 clones, roughly 80% of them present only once. The sample comprised PBMCs or T cells enriched from blood (not recorded which). Receptors were obtained from a woman in her forties or fifties who had recovered from COVID-19.

The chain carries TRBV19 and TRBJ1-4, with 10 bases that match TRBD1. The trim removed 10 bases at V and 4 bases at J, leaving 12 bases unmatched. From germline, CDR1 is LNHDA and CDR2 SQIVND (reference sequence). The CDR3 covers 16 residues. DNA of the CDR3: TGTGCCACCTCCGGGACAGGGGTGAGGAATAATGAAAAACTGTTTTTT. It yields the protein CATSGTGVRNNEKLFF.

Points on this clone: Other DNA variants within this sample encode the same CDR3. The V gene is TRBV19, the J gene TRBJ2-7, with 9 bases lining up with TRBD1. Germline loops: CDR1 LNHDA, CDR2 SQIVND (reference sequence). J gave up 4 bases and V 4 bases, and 5 bases lay outside the gene matches. This CDR3 has 14 amino acids. CDR3 DNA: TGTGCCAGTAGTAACAGGGGGCGCATATACGAGCAGTACTTC. Its translation is CASSNRGRIYEQYF.

This clone occurred once. This chain joins TRBV5-6 and TRBJ1-2; D possibly corresponds to TRBD1 (6 bases). V was cut by 1 base and J by 4 bases, with 17 bases left in between. Germline lookup yields CDR1 SGHDT and CDR2 YYEEEE. This CDR3 has 16 amino acids. CDR3 coding DNA: TGTGCCAGCAGCTTGCCCGGGACACCTCCTTTCTATGGCTACACCTTC. It specifies CASSLPGTPPFYGYTF.

The chain employs TRBV2 and TRBJ2-3; 14 bases agree with TRBD2. The CDR3 sequence is 17 residues long. From germline, CDR1 is SNHLY and CDR2 FYNNEI. V lost 7 bases to trimming and J lost 4 bases; unmatched junction nucleotides: 10. DNA of the CDR3: TGTGCCAGCACAAGAGGACTAGCGGGAGGCCCTGCAGATACGCAGTATTTT. Amino acid sequence: CASTRGLAGGPADTQYF.

The chain is built from TRBV4-1 and TRBJ1-1; D perhaps matches TRBD1 (6 bases). This CDR3 is built from 18 residues. V was clipped by 3 bases and J by 9 bases, with 29 bases between them. The germline V gene encodes CDR1 MGHRA and CDR2 YSYEKL. The CDR3 is CASSHPKALGASEAKAFF. The CDR3 nucleotides read TGCGCCAGCAGCCACCCGAAAGCACTGGGGGCGAGTGAGGCAAAAGCTTTCTTT.

The genes are TRBV27 and TRBJ1-4; maybe TRBD1 (5 bases). This CDR3 is built from 14 residues. CDR1 is MNHEY and CDR2 is SMNVEV in the germline V gene (reference sequence). V lost 5 bases and J 0 bases, leaving 7 bases between the germline ends. CDR3 in amino acids: CASSIRATNEKLFF. CDR3 in DNA: TGTGCCAGCAGTATCAGGGCAACTAATGAAAAACTGTTTTTT.

The CDR3 protein is CASSERLAVSYNEQFF. The CDR3 coding sequence is TGCGCCAGCAGTGAAAGACTAGCGGTCTCCTACAATGAGCAGTTCTTC. The J gene is TRBJ2-1, the V gene TRBV10-1; 9 positions match TRBD2. Germline V CDR1 and CDR2: WNHNN, SYGVQD (reference sequence). J was trimmed by 0 bases and V by 3 bases; bases with no gene match: 3. The CDR3 spans 16 residues.

V and J are TRBV29-1 and TRBJ2-5; 8 nucleotides align to TRBD2. Germline CDR1 and CDR2: SQVTM and ANQGSEA. Losses at the gene ends were 4 bases for V and 3 bases for J; bases not matched to a gene: 1. The CDR3 covers 12 residues. The DNA for the CDR3 is TGCAGCGTTGCGGGGGGGAAAGAGACCCAGTACTTC. This gives the protein CSVAGGKETQYF.

The chain combines TRBV7-9 with TRBJ2-3, with a possible D match to TRBD2 (6 bases). Trimming removed 8 bases at V and 7 bases at J, with 22 bases between. Germline V gene sequence: CDR1 SEHNR, CDR2 FQNEAQ (reference sequence). This CDR3 has 15 amino acids. The CDR3 sequence is CASGLLGVGGYTQYF. CDR3 in DNA: TGTGCCAGCGGACTCCTAGGCGTCGGGGGATATACGCAGTATTTT.

This chain links TRBV7-9 with TRBJ1-3, with D unresolved. The CDR3 has 13 amino acids. CDR1 and CDR2 from the germline V gene are SEHNR and FQNEAQ (reference sequence). CDR3 region: CAIPAGAGNTIYF. CDR3 DNA: TGTGCTATACCGGCGGGTGCCGGAAACACCATATATTTT.

The chain is built from TRBV7-8 and TRBJ2-5, with D uncertain. This CDR3 comprises 15 residues. CDR1 SGHVS and CDR2 FQNEAQ come from the germline V gene. The V and J ends lost 5 bases and 4 bases respectively, with 17 bases between them. This chain's CDR3 is CASSPLLAERETQYF. Here the CDR3 DNA reads TGTGCCAGCAGCCCCCTCTTGGCGGAAAGAGAGACCCAGTACTTC.

The chain is built from TRBV11-3 and TRBJ1-6; D uncertain. Trimming took off 2 bases at V and 7 bases at J, with 6 bases between the two ends. The CDR3 length is 13 residues. CDR1 and CDR2 (germline): SGHNT, YENEEA. The CDR3 protein is CASSLNQNSPLHF. The CDR3 DNA reads TGTGCCAGCAGCTTAAATCAAAATTCACCCCTCCACTTT.

J is TRBJ1-1 and V is TRBV6-2 or TRBV6-3; 9 bases match TRBD1. The trim removed 4 bases at V and 7 bases at J, leaving 10 bases unmatched. This CDR3 comprises 15 residues. In germline, CDR1 is MNHEY, CDR2 SVGEGT. Here the CDR3 reads CASSSPNTGGGEAFF. The CDR3 DNA sequence: TGTGCCAGCAGTTCCCCGAACACAGGGGGCGGTGAAGCTTTCTTT.

The chain couples TRBV4-2 to TRBJ2-4; D uncertain. Germline CDR1 is LGHNA and CDR2 is YNFKEQ. The CDR3 covers 12 residues. V lost 1 base and J 7 bases, leaving 5 bases between the germline ends. In DNA form, the CDR3 reads TGTGCCAGCAGCCAAGTCGGGAACATTCAGTACTTC. This gives the protein CASSQVGNIQYF.

This chain links TRBV20-1 with TRBJ1-1; D gene unclear. The CDR3 loop spans 8 amino acids. CDR1 and CDR2 (germline): DFQATT, SNEGSKA (reference sequence). This chain's CDR3 is CSSGEAFF. CDR3 DNA sequence: TGCAGCTCAGGTGAAGCTTTCTTT.

This clone was counted at least ten times. The chain employs TRBV28 and TRBJ2-7, with TRBD1 identical over 9 bases. Germline V CDR1 and CDR2: MDHEN, SYDVKM. Trimming cost V 6 bases and J 6 bases; bases outside gene matches: 12. The CDR3 is made up of 15 amino acids. CDR3 region: CASRPTTGGGVEQYF. The CDR3 DNA reads TGTGCCAGCAGACCCACTACAGGGGGCGGGGTCGAGCAGTACTTC.

The chain carries TRBV7-3 and TRBJ2-2, with D tentatively TRBD1 (5 bases). The V and J ends lost 4 bases and 3 bases respectively, with 21 bases between them. This CDR3 comprises 18 residues. CDR1 and CDR2 from the germline V gene are SGHTA and FQGTGA. This chain's CDR3 is CASSSKAGQSVHTGELFF. CDR3 bases: TGTGCCAGCAGCTCCAAGGCAGGGCAGTCAGTCCACACCGGGGAGCTGTTTTTT.

The rearrangement joins TRBV30 to TRBJ1-3; a weak D match, TRBD1 (6 bases). The CDR3 length is 15 residues. Germline V gives CDR1 GTSNPN, CDR2 SVGIG (reference sequence). V was shortened by 6 bases and J by 0 bases, with 15 bases between the two germline ends. The CDR3 is CACPREGGSGNTIYF. CDR3 bases: TGTGCCTGCCCGCGTGAAGGGGGCTCTGGAAACACCATATATTTT.

V is TRBV12-3 or TRBV12-4 and J is TRBJ2-1; 9 positions match TRBD2. The CDR3 consists of 13 residues. Losses at the gene ends were 6 bases for V and 8 bases for J; bases not matched to a gene: 5. For the CDR3, the DNA is TGTGCCAGCAGGACTAGCGGAGACTATGAGCAGTTCTTC. It yields the protein CASRTSGDYEQFF.

This rearrangement joins TRBV15 to TRBJ1-1; 7 nucleotides line up with TRBD1. The CDR3 has 13 residues. Unmatched junction bases numbered 6, after V lost 5 bases and J lost 6 bases. CDR1 is LNHNV, CDR2 YYDKDF, per germline (reference sequence). The chain's CDR3 is CATSLDDRAEAFF. In DNA form, the CDR3 reads TGTGCCACCAGCTTAGACGACAGGGCTGAAGCTTTCTTT.

This clone was observed a few times. The chain uses TRBV7-2 and TRBJ1-2; D possibly corresponds to TRBD1 (5 bases). The CDR3 is made up of 15 amino acids. Germline assignment: CDR1 SGHTA and CDR2 FQGNSA. V was shortened by 1 base and J by 7 bases, with 16 bases between the two germline ends. The CDR3 loop is CASSLVVREASGYTF. The CDR3 DNA follows: TGTGCCAGCAGCTTAGTTGTCAGGGAGGCTAGTGGCTACACCTTC.

The chain employs TRBV30 and TRBJ1-1; D gene unclear. The V gene's germline CDR1 is GTSNPN and CDR2 SVGIG (reference sequence). CDR3 length: 13 residues. Trimming left V 2 bases short and J 4 bases short, with 11 bases between. CDR3 residues: CAWSSRALTEAFF. The CDR3 nucleotides are TGTGCCTGGAGTTCGCGGGCTCTCACTGAAGCTTTCTTT.

The count of this clone is one. The genes are TRBV25-1 and TRBJ1-3, with 8 bases fitting TRBD1. CDR1 and CDR2 from the germline V gene are MGHDK and SYGVNS. The CDR3 is made up of 16 amino acids. Trimming at V came to 4 bases and at J to 4 bases, leaving 9 bases not matched to a gene. This CDR3 reads CASSGRGGTGGNTIYF. The CDR3 coding sequence is TGTGCCAGCAGTGGAAGAGGAGGGACAGGAGGAAACACCATATATTTT.

The chain couples TRBV7-2 to TRBJ1-3; 10 bases match TRBD1. V shed 5 bases and J 3 bases; nucleotides not matched to a gene: 4. The CDR3 is 15 residues long. Germline CDR1 reads SGHTA; CDR2 reads FQGNSA. CDR3 in DNA: TGTGCCAGCAGCACGCGGACAGGGGGTGGAAACACCATATATTTT. This gives the protein CASSTRTGGGNTIYF.

J is TRBJ2-7 and V is TRBV29-1; 8 bases match TRBD1. CDR1 and CDR2 (germline): SQVTM, ANQGSEA. Trimming at V came to 6 bases and at J to 3 bases, leaving 10 bases not matched to a gene. The CDR3 covers 14 residues. CDR3 sequence (DNA): TGCAGCGTCACTCTCTGGGACAGGAGCTACGAGCAGTACTTC. This codes for CSVTLWDRSYEQYF.

The V call is TRBV7-2, the J call TRBJ2-5; D is possibly TRBD1 (6 bases). Germline V gene data show CDR1 as SGHTA and CDR2 as FQGNSA. The CDR3 totals 13 residues. Trimming shortened V by 4 bases and J by 3 bases, and 9 bases separated the two germline ends. The CDR3 coding sequence is TGTGCCAGCAGCTCATACAGGGAAGAGACCCAGTACTTC. This codes for CASSSYREETQYF.

This rearrangement joins TRBV7-2 to TRBJ1-4; 9 bases match TRBD1. Germline CDR1 SGHTA, CDR2 FQGNSA. CDR3 size: 15 residues. The V gene end was trimmed by 4 bases and the J gene end by 3 bases; junction bases not matched to a gene: 3. The CDR3 is CASSSQGAANEKLFF. In DNA, the CDR3 is TGTGCCAGCAGCTCACAGGGGGCGGCTAATGAAAAACTGTTTTTT. Full variable domain (missing parts from reference TRBV7-2 and TRBJ1-4): GAGVSQSPSNKVTEKGKDVELRCDPISGHTALYWYRQSLGQGLEFLIYFQGNSAPDKSGLPSDRFSAERTGGSVSTLTIQRTQQEDSAVYLCASSSQGAANEKLFFGSGTQLSVL.

This clone was detected only a few times. This chain joins TRBV6-4 and TRBJ2-2, with 7 bases fitting TRBD2. The germline gives CDR1 MRHNA, CDR2 SNTAGT. The V segment lost 4 bases and the J segment 4 bases; nucleotides outside the gene matches: 3. The CDR3 totals 14 residues. The DNA of the CDR3 is TGTGCCAGCAGTGCGGGAGGTGGCACCGGGGAGCTGTTTTTT. Translated: CASSAGGGTGELFF.